The 18 T cell receptor beta chains presented below share a single source sample, sequenced in a study of blood T cell repertoires in COVID-19. Some clones are missing from TCRdb's copy, which holds only in-frame ones; the method was immunoSEQ multiplex PCR. Of hundreds of thousands of clones in the sample, more than 70% are singletons; the top ten hold about 2.5%. Sequencing was done on a sample of peripheral blood. These receptors originate from a woman in her sixties or seventies with COVID-19, enrolled during active disease.

Points on this clone: At one end, the junction sequence differs from germline, possibly due to a read error. This sequence joins TRBV28 and TRBJ2-7; TRBD1 aligns across 8 bases. CDR3 length: 12 residues. Germline lookup yields CDR1 MDHEN and CDR2 SYDVKM. This chain's CDR3 is CASSLKGQGRTF. For the CDR3, the DNA is TGTGCCAGCAGTTTAAAAGGACAGGGAAGAACGTTC. Variable domain in full (rest from reference TRBV28 and TRBJ2-7): DVKVTQSSRYLVKRTGEKVFLECVQDMDHENMFWYRQDPGLGLRLIYFSYDVKMKEKGDIPEGYSVSREKKERFSLILESASTNQTSMYLCASSLKGQGRTFGPGTRLTVT.

The V call is TRBV5-1, the J call TRBJ2-7, with a weak D call TRBD1 (5 bases). CDR3 length: 13 amino acids. V gave up 2 bases and J gave up 5 bases, with 11 bases separating them. The V gene's germline CDR1 is SGHRS and CDR2 YFSETQ. The CDR3 coding sequence is TGCGCCAGCAGCTTTGAAGGGGCCCACGAGCAGTACTTC. Translation gives CASSFEGAHEQYF.

The chain is built from TRBV6-1 and TRBJ2-3; D is unclear. The V end was cut by 1 base, the J end by 4 bases, with 9 bases between. Germline loops: CDR1 MNHNS, CDR2 SASEGT. The CDR3 consists of 14 residues. The CDR3 bases are TGTGCCAGCAGTGAAGTTACGGGTCCAGATACGCAGTATTTT. It is translated as CASSEVTGPDTQYF.

This clone is a singleton in its sample. The chain joins TRBV5-5 to TRBJ2-2; 9 positions match TRBD1. The CDR3 totals 15 residues. CDR1 SGHKS and CDR2 YYEKEE come from the germline V gene (reference sequence). J gave up 5 bases and V 4 bases, and 6 bases lay outside the gene matches. The CDR3 spells CASSGTGLLTGELFF. CDR3 sequence (DNA): TGTGCCAGCAGCGGGACAGGGCTTTTGACCGGGGAGCTGTTTTTT.

The V and J genes are TRBV24-1 and TRBJ2-6, with 8 positions matching TRBD2. The CDR3 consists of 18 residues. Trimming at V came to 2 bases and at J to 0 bases, leaving 5 bases not matched to a gene. Germline assignment: CDR1 KGHDR and CDR2 SFDVKD. For the CDR3, the DNA is TGTGCCACCAGTGATTCCACGGGAGGGGGCTCTGGGGCCAACGTCCTGACTTTC. This encodes CATSDSTGGGSGANVLTF.

The chain employs TRBV5-1 and TRBJ1-1; D remains unclear. Germline values: CDR1 SGHRS, CDR2 YFSETQ. Trimming took 0 bases from V and 1 from J, leaving 10 bases between them. The CDR3 has 15 amino acids. CDR3 amino acids: CASSLAGGPNTEAFF. CDR3 coding DNA: TGCGCCAGCAGCTTGGCTGGCGGTCCGAACACTGAAGCTTTCTTT.

J is TRBJ2-7 and V is TRBV3-1 (or the pseudogene TRBV3-2); TRBD1 agrees at 8 bases. The CDR3 sequence is 15 residues long. Germline CDR1 is LGHDT and CDR2 is YNNKEL (reference sequence). Germline trimming cut 2 bases from V and 1 base from J; bases unmatched to any gene: 4. The DNA of the CDR3 is TGTGCCAGCAGCCAAAACCGGGACAGGTCCTACGAGCAGTACTTC. As protein: CASSQNRDRSYEQYF.

V is TRBV27 and J is TRBJ1-1, with D unresolved. Trimming cost V 6 bases and J 0 bases, with 5 bases left between them. The CDR3 is made up of 12 amino acids. Germline V gives CDR1 MNHEY, CDR2 SMNVEV (reference sequence). As DNA, the CDR3 is TGTGCCAGCAGAAACATGAACACTGAAGCTTTCTTT. It translates to CASRNMNTEAFF.

V is TRBV6-1 and J is TRBJ2-5, with TRBD2 matching over 10 bases. Trimming at V came to 0 bases and at J to 3 bases, leaving 19 bases not matched to a gene. The CDR3 has 21 residues. Germline CDR1 MNHNS, CDR2 SASEGT. CDR3 protein: CASSEAARGSGGPKKKETQYF. The CDR3 nucleotides read TGTGCCAGCAGTGAAGCGGCTAGGGGTAGCGGGGGGCCGAAGAAAAAAGAGACCCAGTACTTC.

This clone was picked up one time. The chain has TRBV18 and TRBJ2-5; maybe TRBD2 (6 bases). Germline CDR1 reads KGHSH; CDR2 reads LQKENI. V shed 2 bases and J shed 1 base, with 8 bases lying between them. This CDR3 comprises 14 residues. This CDR3 is CASSPGSGQETQYF. CDR3 nucleotides: TGTGCCAGCTCACCAGGTAGCGGCCAAGAGACCCAGTACTTC.

CDR3 sequence reads: CASRSTDNSRVQPQHF. The CDR3 DNA is TGTGCCAGCCGATCAACCGACAACTCCAGGGTTCAGCCCCAGCATTTT. The V and J genes are TRBV28 and TRBJ1-5; D is perhaps TRBD1 (5 bases). The CDR3 consists of 16 residues. Per the germline V gene, CDR1 is MDHEN and CDR2 is SYDVKM. V gave up 8 bases and J gave up 6 bases, with 23 bases separating them.

V and J are TRBV15 and TRBJ2-5; D gene unclear. Germline CDR1 and CDR2: LNHNV and YYDKDF (reference sequence). Trimming pared 0 bases from V and 7 bases from J, leaving 12 bases between. The CDR3 is 14 residues long. CDR3 residues: CATSRDWQSGTQYF. The CDR3 nucleotides read TGTGCCACCAGCAGAGATTGGCAGTCAGGGACCCAGTACTTC.

This clone was counted a few times. The chain joins TRBV7-9 to TRBJ2-1; D possibly corresponds to TRBD2 (6 bases). The germline CDR1 and CDR2 sequences are SEHNR and FQNEAQ (reference sequence). This CDR3 comprises 14 residues. V was shortened by 5 bases and J by 7 bases, with 15 bases between the two germline ends. The CDR3 region is CASSPWDLGNEQFF. CDR3 in DNA: TGTGCCAGCAGCCCCTGGGACTTAGGGAATGAGCAGTTCTTC. The full variable domain, completed using reference TRBV7-9 and TRBJ2-1, is DTGVSQNPRHKITKRGQNVTFRCDPISEHNRLYWYRQTLGQGPEFLTYFQNEAQLEKSRLLSDRFSAERPKGSFSTLEIQRTEQGDSAMYLCASSPWDLGNEQFFGPGTRLTVL.

The chain carries TRBV28 and TRBJ1-5, with D perhaps matching TRBD1 (5 bases). The CDR3 is made up of 16 amino acids. Germline CDR1 and CDR2: MDHEN and SYDVKM. Trimming took off 3 bases at V and 2 bases at J, with 14 bases between the two ends. This chain's CDR3 is CASSLGGGWGNQPQHF. DNA of the CDR3: TGTGCCAGCAGTTTGGGGGGAGGATGGGGCAATCAGCCCCAGCATTTT.

This rearrangement joins TRBV5-6 to TRBJ1-5; 7 bases agree with TRBD1. The CDR3 loop spans 16 amino acids. V lost 4 bases to trimming and J lost 1 base; unmatched junction nucleotides: 8. Looked up from germline, CDR1 is SGHDT and CDR2 is YYEEEE. The CDR3 bases are TGTGCCAGCAGCCATCAGGGGGGAGAAAGCAATCAGCCCCAGCATTTT. This gives the protein CASSHQGGESNQPQHF.

The rearrangement joins TRBV9 to TRBJ1-2; TRBD1 matches 7 bases. This CDR3 has 16 amino acids. Germline CDR1 is SGDLS and CDR2 is YYNGEE. Unmatched junction bases numbered 11, after V lost 3 bases and J lost 3 bases. The CDR3 here is CASSDQNQGEDYGYTF. The CDR3, as DNA: TGTGCCAGCAGCGACCAGAATCAGGGGGAGGACTATGGCTACACCTTC.

The V call is TRBV6-5, the J call TRBJ1-5; a weak D match, TRBD1 (5 bases). V lost 2 bases and J lost 7, with 9 bases in between. The V gene's germline CDR1 is MNHEY and CDR2 SVGAGI. There are 13 residues in the CDR3. The CDR3 nucleotides are TGTGCCAGCAGTTACCAGGGAAACCAGCCCCAGCATTTT. Residues: CASSYQGNQPQHF.

CDR3 DNA: TGTGCCAGCAGCTTTACTAGCGGAGCAGATACGCAGTATTTT. Translation: CASSFTSGADTQYF. V is TRBV7-9 and J is TRBJ2-3, with TRBD2 matching 8 bases. Germline V lookup: CDR1 SEHNR, CDR2 FQNEAQ (reference sequence). The J segment lost 4 bases and the V segment lost 3 bases, leaving 3 bases of the junction unmatched. The length of the CDR3 is 14 residues.